A single sample gave rise to the 10 T cell receptor beta chains below, sequenced in a study of T cell responses to AZD1222 COVID-19 vaccine. TCRdb's table, derived via immunoSEQ multiplex PCR, lists solely in-frame clones and lacks some. The sample shows 120,000 to 150,000 clones, about 92% of them seen only once. The specimen was peripheral blood, collected on day 0 of AZD1222 vaccination. The receptors stem from an adult in good health.

This chain joins TRBV6-6 and TRBJ2-7; 10 nucleotides line up with TRBD2. Germline loops: CDR1 MNHNY, CDR2 SVGAGI (reference sequence). J was trimmed by 0 bases and V by 5 bases; bases with no gene match: 4. This CDR3 has 15 amino acids. The DNA of the CDR3 is TGTGCCAGCAGTCCTATAGCGGGGGGCTCCTACGAGCAGTACTTC. This encodes CASSPIAGGSYEQYF.

The genes are TRBV4-2 and TRBJ2-7; 9 bases line up with TRBD1. V lost 3 bases and J lost 5; bases outside the gene matches: 5. The CDR3 loop spans 14 amino acids. From germline, CDR1 is LGHNA and CDR2 YNFKEQ. The CDR3 reads CASSQGQGGDEQYF. The CDR3 DNA sequence: TGTGCCAGCAGCCAGGGACAGGGAGGGGACGAGCAGTACTTC.

J is TRBJ2-7 and V is TRBV5-6; 11 bases map to TRBD2. CDR1 and CDR2 from the germline V gene are SGHDT and YYEEEE. The CDR3 sequence is 17 residues long. The V segment lost 2 bases and the J segment 6 bases; nucleotides outside the gene matches: 13. The CDR3 is CASSFDHLLAGEGEQYF. DNA for the CDR3: TGTGCCAGCAGCTTCGATCACTTACTAGCGGGAGAAGGCGAGCAGTACTTC.

This chain connects TRBV3-1 (or the pseudogene TRBV3-2) to TRBJ1-2; no definite D call. CDR3 length: 14 amino acids. The germline V gene encodes CDR1 LGHDT and CDR2 YNNKEL (reference sequence). V lost 4 bases and J 2 bases, leaving 11 bases between the germline ends. This chain's CDR3 is CASSPMPQNYGYTF. In nucleotides, the CDR3 is TGTGCCAGCAGCCCAATGCCACAGAACTATGGCTACACCTTC.

The chain has TRBV2 and TRBJ2-7; 8 bases align to TRBD1. The CDR3 has 15 amino acids. The germline CDR1 and CDR2 sequences are SNHLY and FYNNEI. Losses at the gene ends were 3 bases for V and 5 bases for J; bases not matched to a gene: 9. This CDR3 is CASSDRGQGLNEQYF. The CDR3 DNA is TGTGCCAGCAGTGACAGAGGACAGGGCCTCAACGAGCAGTACTTC.

This chain links TRBV6-6 with TRBJ1-1, with 11 bases aligning to TRBD1. The germline V gene has CDR1 MNHNY and CDR2 SVGAGI (reference sequence). V was pared by 2 bases and J by 4 bases, with 3 bases of the junction left unmatched. This CDR3 comprises 15 residues. CDR3 DNA: TGTGCCAGCAGTTACCGCGGGACAGGGGGCACTGAAGCTTTCTTT. Translation gives CASSYRGTGGTEAFF.

The V and J genes are TRBV27 and TRBJ1-5; D not certain. Trimming pared 0 bases from V and 5 bases from J, leaving 5 bases between. Looked up from germline, CDR1 is MNHEY and CDR2 is SMNVEV (reference sequence). The CDR3 has 13 amino acids. DNA for the CDR3: TGTGCCAGCAGTTTATCGTACGATCAGCCCCAGCATTTT. Translating it yields CASSLSYDQPQHF.

The V call is TRBV4-2, the J call TRBJ2-3; 8 nucleotides agree with TRBD2. Per the germline V gene, CDR1 is LGHNA and CDR2 is YNFKEQ. The CDR3 loop spans 16 amino acids. With V trimmed by 0 bases and J by 5 bases, 7 bases remained unmatched. The chain's CDR3 is CASSQELAEGGDTQYF. As DNA, the CDR3 is TGTGCCAGCAGCCAAGAACTAGCGGAGGGGGGAGATACGCAGTATTTT.

The chain carries TRBV11-1 and TRBJ1-1; tentatively, D is TRBD1 (5 bases). Germline V gives CDR1 SGHAT, CDR2 FQDESV (reference sequence). This CDR3 has 14 amino acids. Trimming stripped 5 bases from V and 0 bases from J, with 10 bases between. CDR3 amino acids: CASSADRLNTEAFF. In nucleotides, the CDR3 is TGTGCCAGCAGCGCCGACAGACTGAACACTGAAGCTTTCTTT.

The J gene is TRBJ1-2, the V gene TRBV30, with 9 bases that match TRBD1. With V trimmed by 5 bases and J by 7 bases, 20 bases remained unmatched. Germline lookup yields CDR1 GTSNPN and CDR2 SVGIG (reference sequence). The CDR3 is 17 amino acids. The CDR3, as DNA: TGTGCCTGGGGGGGTCCCCCTCCGGGACAGGGAATAGGTGGCTACACCTTC. The encoded protein is CAWGGPPPGQGIGGYTF.